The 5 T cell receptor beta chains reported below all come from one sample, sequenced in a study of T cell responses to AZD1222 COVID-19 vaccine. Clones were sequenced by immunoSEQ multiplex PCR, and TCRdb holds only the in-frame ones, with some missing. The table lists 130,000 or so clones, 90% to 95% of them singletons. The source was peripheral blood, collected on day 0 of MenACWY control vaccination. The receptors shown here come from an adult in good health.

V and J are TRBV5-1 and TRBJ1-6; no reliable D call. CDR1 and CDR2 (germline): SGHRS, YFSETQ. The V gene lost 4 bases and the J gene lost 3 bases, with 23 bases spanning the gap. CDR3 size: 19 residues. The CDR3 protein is CASSIEVPRHRYYNSPLHF. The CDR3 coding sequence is TGCGCCAGCAGCATTGAGGTCCCCCGACACCGTTACTATAATTCACCCCTCCACTTT.

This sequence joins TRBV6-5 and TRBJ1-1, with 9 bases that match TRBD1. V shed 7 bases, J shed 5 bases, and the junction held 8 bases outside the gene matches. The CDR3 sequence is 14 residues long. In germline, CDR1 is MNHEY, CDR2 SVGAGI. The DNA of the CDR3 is TGTGCCAGCACTTTGACAGGGGGTTGGACTGAAGCTTTCTTT. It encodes CASTLTGGWTEAFF.

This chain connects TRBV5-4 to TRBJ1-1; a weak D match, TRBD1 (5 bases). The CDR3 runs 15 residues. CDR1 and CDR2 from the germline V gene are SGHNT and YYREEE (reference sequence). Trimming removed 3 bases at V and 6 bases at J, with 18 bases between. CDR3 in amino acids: CASSYTSIRDPEAFF. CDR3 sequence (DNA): TGTGCCAGCAGCTACACTTCAATCAGGGACCCTGAAGCTTTCTTT.

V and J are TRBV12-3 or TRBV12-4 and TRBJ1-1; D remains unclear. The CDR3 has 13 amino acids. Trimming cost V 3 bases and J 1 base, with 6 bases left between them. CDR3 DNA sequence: TGTGCCAGCAGTTTTGGCCGGAACACTGAAGCTTTCTTT. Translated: CASSFGRNTEAFF.

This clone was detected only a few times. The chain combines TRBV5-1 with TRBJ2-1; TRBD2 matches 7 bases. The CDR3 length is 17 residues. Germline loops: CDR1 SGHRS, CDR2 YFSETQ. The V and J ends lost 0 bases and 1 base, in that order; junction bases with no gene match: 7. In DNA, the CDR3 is TGCGCCAGCAGCTTGGAATTAACAGCGGGGTCCTACAATGAGCAGTTCTTC. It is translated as CASSLELTAGSYNEQFF.